Sequencing of this TCR beta chain was carried out in a study of response to subunit inactivated influenza vaccine. TCRdb re-derived calls from the RT-PCR reads in MiXCR, one entry per CDR3 protein. The table shows 160,000 or so distinct CDR3 sequences, with approximately 11% occurring only once. The sample holds a few counts of this clonotype. The V gene's germline CDR1 is SGHRS and CDR2 YFSETQ. Trimming left V 2 bases short and J 0 bases short, with 8 bases between. This CDR3 has 14 residues. This TCR was recovered from a man aged 50 to 60 who received an inactivated influenza vaccine. The material sequenced was non-naive T cells sorted from PBMCs, taken more than 35 days after vaccination. The chain links TRBV5-1 to TRBJ2-5, with TRBD1 as a possible D gene (6 bases). The CDR3 DNA sequence: TGCGCCAGCAGCTTAGGGGACAACCAAGAGACCCAGTACTTC. This codes for CASSLGDNQETQYF.